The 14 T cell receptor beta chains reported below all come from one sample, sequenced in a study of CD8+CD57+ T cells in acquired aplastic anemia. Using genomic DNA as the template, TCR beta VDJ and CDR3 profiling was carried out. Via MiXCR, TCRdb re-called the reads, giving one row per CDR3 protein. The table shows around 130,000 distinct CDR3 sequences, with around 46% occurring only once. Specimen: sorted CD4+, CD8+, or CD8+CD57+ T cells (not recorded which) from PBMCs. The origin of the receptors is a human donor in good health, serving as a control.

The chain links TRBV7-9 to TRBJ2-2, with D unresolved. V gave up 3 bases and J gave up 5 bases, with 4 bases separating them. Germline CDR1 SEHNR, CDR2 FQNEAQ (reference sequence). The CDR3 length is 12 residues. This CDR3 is CASSFGTGELFF. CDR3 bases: TGTGCCAGCAGCTTTGGAACCGGGGAGCTGTTTTTT.

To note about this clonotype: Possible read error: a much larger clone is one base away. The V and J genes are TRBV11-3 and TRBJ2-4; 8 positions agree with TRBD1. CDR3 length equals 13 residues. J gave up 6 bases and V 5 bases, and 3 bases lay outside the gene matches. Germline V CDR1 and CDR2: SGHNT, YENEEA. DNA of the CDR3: TGTGCCAGCAGCCGGCAGGGGGCAAACATTCAGTACTTC. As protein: CASSRQGANIQYF.

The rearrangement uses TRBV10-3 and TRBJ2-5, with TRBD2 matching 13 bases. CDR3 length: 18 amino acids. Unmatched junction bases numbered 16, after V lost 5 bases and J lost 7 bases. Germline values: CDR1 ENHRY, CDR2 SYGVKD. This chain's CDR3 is CAISTSGGASGGFRTQYF. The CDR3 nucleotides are TGTGCCATCAGTACTAGCGGGGGGGCGAGCGGTGGGTTCAGGACCCAGTACTTC.

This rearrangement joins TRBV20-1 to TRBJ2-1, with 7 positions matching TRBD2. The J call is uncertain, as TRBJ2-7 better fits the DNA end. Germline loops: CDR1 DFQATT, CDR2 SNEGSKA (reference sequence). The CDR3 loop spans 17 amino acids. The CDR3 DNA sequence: TGCAGTGCTAGGTCCGCCAGACTAGCCGACTCCTACAACGAGCAGTACTTC. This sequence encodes CSARSARLADSYNEQYF.

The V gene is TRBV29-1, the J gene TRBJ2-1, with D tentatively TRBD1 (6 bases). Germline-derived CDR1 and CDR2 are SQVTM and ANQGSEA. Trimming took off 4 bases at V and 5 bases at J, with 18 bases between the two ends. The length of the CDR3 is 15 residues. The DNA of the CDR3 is TGCAGCGTTGGTTCCTCTCGGACAGCAGACAATGAGCAGTTCTTC. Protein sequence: CSVGSSRTADNEQFF.

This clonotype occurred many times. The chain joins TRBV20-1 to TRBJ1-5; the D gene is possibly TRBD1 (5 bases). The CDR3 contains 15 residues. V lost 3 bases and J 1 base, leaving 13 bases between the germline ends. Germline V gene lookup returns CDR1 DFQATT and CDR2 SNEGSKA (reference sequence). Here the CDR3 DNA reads TGCAGTGCTAGCATTGGAGGGACGAGCAATCAGCCCCAGCATTTT. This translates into CSASIGGTSNQPQHF.

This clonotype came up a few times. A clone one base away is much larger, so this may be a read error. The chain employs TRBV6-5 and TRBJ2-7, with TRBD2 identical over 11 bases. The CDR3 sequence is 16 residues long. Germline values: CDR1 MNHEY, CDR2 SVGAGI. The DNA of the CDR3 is TGTCCCAGCAGTTCCCAGGCTAGCGGGGGGATGTACGAGCAGTACTTC. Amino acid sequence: CPSSSQASGGMYEQYF.

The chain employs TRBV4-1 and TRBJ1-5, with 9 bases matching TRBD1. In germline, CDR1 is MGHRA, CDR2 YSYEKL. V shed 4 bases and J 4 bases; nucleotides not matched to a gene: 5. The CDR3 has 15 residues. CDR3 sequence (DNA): TGCGCCAGCAGCCTACCGGGACAGGGTAATCAGCCCCAGCATTTT. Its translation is CASSLPGQGNQPQHF.

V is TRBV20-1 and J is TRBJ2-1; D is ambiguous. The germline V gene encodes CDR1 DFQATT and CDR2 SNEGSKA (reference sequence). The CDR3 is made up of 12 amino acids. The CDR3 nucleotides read TGCGCAGTGCGGCACAAGGCCTACGAGCAGTTCTTC. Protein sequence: CAVRHKAYEQFF.

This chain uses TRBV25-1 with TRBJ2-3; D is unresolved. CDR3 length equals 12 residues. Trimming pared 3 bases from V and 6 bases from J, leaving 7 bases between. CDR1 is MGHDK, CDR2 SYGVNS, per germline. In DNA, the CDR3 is TGTGCCAGCAGTGATCCCCCTGATACGCAGTATTTT. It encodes CASSDPPDTQYF.

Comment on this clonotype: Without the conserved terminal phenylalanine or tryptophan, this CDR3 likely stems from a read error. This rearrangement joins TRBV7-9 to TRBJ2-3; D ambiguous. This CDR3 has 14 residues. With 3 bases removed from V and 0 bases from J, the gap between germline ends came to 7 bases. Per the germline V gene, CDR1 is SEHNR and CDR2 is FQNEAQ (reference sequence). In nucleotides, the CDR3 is TGTGCCAGCAGCTTCACCCTTAGCACAGATACGCAGTATCTT. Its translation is CASSFTLSTDTQYL.

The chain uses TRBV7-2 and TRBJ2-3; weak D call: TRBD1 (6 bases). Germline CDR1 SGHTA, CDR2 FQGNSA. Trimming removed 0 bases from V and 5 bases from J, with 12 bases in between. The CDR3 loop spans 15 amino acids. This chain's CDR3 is CASSLASVQGDTQYF. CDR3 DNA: TGTGCCAGCAGCTTAGCTTCCGTACAGGGAGATACGCAGTATTTT.

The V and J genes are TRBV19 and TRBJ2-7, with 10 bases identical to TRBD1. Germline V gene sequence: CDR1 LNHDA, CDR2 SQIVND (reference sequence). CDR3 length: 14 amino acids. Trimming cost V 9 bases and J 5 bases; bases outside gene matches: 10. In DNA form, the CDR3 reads TGTGCCAGCAGCAGCACCGGGACAGGGGACGAGCAGTACTTC. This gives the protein CASSSTGTGDEQYF.

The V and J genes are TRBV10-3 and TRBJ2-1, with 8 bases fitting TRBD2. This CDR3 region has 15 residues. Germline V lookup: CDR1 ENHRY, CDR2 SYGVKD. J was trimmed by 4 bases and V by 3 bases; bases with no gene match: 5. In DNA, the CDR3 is TGTGCCATCAGTGAACCCGGGACTAGTTACAATGAGCAGTTCTTC. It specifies CAISEPGTSYNEQFF.